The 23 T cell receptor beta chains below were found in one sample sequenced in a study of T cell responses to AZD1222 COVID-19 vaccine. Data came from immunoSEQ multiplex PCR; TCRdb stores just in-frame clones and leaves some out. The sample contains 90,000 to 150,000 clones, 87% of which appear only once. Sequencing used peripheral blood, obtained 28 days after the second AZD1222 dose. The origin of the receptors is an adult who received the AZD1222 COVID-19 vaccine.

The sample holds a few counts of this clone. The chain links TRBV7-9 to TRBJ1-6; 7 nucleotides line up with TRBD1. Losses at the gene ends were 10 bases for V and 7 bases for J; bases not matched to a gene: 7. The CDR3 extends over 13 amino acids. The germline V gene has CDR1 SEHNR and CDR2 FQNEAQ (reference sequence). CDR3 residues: CATRGAGNSPLHF. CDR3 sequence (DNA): TGTGCCACCAGGGGGGCCGGGAATTCACCCCTCCACTTT.

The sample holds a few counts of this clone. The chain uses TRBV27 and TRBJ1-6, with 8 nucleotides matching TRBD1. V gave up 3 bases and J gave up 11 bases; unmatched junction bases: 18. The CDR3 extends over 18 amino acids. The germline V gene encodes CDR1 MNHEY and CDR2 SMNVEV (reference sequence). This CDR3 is CASSLSGQGRLGGAPLHF. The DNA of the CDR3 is TGTGCCAGCAGTTTGAGTGGACAGGGACGCCTGGGGGGGGCACCCCTCCACTTT.

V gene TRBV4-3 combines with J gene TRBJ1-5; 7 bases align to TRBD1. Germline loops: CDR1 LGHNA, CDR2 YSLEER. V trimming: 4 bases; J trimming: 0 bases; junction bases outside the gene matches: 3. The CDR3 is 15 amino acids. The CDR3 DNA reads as TGCGCCAGCAGCCCGACAGGGAATAGCAATCAGCCCCAGCATTTT. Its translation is CASSPTGNSNQPQHF.

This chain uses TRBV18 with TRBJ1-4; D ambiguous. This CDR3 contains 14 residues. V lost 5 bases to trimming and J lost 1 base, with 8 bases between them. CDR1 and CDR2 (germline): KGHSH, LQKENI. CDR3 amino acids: CASSSRQTNEKLFF. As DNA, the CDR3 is TGTGCCAGCTCATCCAGACAAACTAATGAAAAACTGTTTTTT.

Here the CDR3 DNA reads TGTGCCAGCAGCTTCCAACGGGGCTCTGAAGCTTTCTTT. Encoded protein: CASSFQRGSEAFF. V is TRBV11-3 and J is TRBJ1-1; a possible D gene is TRBD1 (5 bases). This CDR3 region has 13 residues. CDR1 is SGHNT, CDR2 YENEEA, per germline. V was pared by 3 bases and J by 6 bases, with 11 bases between.

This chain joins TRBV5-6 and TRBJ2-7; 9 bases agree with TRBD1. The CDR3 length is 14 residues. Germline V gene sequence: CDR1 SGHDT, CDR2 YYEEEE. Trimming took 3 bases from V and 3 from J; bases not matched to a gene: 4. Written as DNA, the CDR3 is TGTGCCAGCAGCTCATGGGACAGGGTCTACGAGCAGTACTTC. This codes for CASSSWDRVYEQYF.

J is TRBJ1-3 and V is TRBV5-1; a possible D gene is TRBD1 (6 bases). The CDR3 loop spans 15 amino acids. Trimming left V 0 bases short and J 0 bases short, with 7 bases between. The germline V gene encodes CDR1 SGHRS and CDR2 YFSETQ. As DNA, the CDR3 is TGCGCCAGCAGCTTGGACAGGGACTCTGGAAACACCATATATTTT. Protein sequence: CASSLDRDSGNTIYF.

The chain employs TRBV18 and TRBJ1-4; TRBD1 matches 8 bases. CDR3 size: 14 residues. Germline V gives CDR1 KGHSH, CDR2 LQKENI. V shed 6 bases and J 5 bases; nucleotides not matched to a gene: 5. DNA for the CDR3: TGTGCCAGCTCGTGGACAGGGAGAAATGAAAAACTGTTTTTT. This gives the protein CASSWTGRNEKLFF.

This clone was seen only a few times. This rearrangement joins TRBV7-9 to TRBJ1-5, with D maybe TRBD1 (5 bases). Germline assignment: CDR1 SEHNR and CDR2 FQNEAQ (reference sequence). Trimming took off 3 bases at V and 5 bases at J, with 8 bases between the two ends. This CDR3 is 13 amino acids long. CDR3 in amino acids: CASSLTGDQPQHF. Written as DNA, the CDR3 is TGTGCCAGCAGCTTGACGGGGGATCAGCCCCAGCATTTT.

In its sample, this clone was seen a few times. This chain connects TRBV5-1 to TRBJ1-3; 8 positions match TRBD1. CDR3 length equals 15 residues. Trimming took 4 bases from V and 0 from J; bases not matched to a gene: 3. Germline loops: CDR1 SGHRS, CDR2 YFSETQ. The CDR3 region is CASSRGQDSGNTIYF. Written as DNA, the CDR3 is TGCGCCAGCAGCCGGGGACAGGACTCTGGAAACACCATATATTTT.

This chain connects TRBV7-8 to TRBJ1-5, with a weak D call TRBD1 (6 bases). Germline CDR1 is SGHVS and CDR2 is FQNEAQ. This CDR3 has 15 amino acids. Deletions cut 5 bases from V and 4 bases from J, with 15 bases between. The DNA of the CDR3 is TGTGCCAGCAGCCACCAGACAGGAGGAAATCAGCCCCAGCATTTT. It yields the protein CASSHQTGGNQPQHF.

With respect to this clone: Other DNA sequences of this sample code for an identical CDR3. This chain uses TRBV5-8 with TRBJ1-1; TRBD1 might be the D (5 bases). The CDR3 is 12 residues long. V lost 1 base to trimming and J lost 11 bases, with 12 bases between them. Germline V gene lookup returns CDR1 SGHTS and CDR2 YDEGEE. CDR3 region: CASSLRGVYAFF. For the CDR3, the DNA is TGTGCCAGCAGCTTGAGGGGCGTGTATGCTTTCTTT.

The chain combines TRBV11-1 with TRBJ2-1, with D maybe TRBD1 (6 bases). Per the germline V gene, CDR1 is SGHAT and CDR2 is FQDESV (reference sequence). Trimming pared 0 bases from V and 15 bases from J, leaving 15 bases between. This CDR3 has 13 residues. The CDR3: CASSLAGAGGRFF. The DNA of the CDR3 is TGTGCCAGCAGCTTAGCGGGGGCAGGAGGTCGGTTCTTC.

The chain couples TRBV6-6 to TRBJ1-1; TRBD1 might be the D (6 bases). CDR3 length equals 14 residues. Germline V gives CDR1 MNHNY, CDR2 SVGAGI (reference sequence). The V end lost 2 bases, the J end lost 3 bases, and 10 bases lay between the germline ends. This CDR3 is CASSYVDSHTEAFF. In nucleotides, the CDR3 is TGTGCCAGCAGTTACGTGGACAGCCACACTGAAGCTTTCTTT.

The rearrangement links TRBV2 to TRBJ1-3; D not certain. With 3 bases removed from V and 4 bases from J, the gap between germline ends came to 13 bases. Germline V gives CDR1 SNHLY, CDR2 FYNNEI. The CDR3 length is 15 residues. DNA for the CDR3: TGTGCCAGCAGTGATACGGCATTGGGAGGAAACACCATATATTTT. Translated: CASSDTALGGNTIYF.

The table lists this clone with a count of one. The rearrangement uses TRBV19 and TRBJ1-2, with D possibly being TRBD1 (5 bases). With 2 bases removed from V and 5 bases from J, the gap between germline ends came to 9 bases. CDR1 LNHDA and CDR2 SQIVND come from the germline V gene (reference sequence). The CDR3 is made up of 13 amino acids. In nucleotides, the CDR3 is TGTGCCAGTAGTATACGAGGGGATTATGGCTACACCTTC. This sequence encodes CASSIRGDYGYTF.

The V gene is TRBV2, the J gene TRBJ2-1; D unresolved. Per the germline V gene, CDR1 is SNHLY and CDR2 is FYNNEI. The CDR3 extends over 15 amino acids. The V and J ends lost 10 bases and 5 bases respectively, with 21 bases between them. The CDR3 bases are TGTGCCAACCCTATTACCGGGTGGCAGAACAATGAGCAGTTCTTC. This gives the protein CANPITGWQNNEQFF.

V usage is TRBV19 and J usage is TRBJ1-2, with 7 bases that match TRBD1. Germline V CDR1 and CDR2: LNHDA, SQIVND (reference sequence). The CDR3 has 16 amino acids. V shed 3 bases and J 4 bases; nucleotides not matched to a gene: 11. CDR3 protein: CASSMRDREPGYGYTF. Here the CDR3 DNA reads TGTGCCAGTAGTATGAGAGACAGGGAACCTGGCTATGGCTACACCTTC. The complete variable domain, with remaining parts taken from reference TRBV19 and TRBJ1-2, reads DGGITQSPKYLFRKEGQNVTLSCEQNLNHDAMYWYRQDPGQGLRLIYYSQIVNDFQKGDIAEGYSVSREKKESFPLTVTSAQKNPTAFYLCASSMRDREPGYGYTFGSGTRLTVV.

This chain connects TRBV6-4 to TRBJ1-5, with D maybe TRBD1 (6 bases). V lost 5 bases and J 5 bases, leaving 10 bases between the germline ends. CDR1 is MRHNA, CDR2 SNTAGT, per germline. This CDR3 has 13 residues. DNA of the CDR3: TGTGCCAGCAGTACAGGGCAAGATCAGCCCCAGCATTTT. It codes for CASSTGQDQPQHF.

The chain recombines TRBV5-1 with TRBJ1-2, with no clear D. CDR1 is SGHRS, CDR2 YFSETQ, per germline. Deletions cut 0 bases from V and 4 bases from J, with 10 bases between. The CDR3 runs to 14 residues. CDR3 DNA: TGCGCCAGCAGCTTGGAGGGCAGCGGCTATGGCTACACCTTC. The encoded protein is CASSLEGSGYGYTF.

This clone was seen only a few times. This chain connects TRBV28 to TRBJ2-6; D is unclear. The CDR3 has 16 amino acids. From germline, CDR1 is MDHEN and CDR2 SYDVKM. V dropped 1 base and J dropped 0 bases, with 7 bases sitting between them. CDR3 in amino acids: CASSLFGSSGANVLTF. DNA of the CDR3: TGTGCCAGCAGTTTATTCGGAAGCTCTGGGGCCAACGTCCTGACTTTC. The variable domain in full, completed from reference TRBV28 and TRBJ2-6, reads DVKVTQSSRYLVKRTGEKVFLECVQDMDHENMFWYRQDPGLGLRLIYFSYDVKMKEKGDIPEGYSVSREKKERFSLILESASTNQTSMYLCASSLFGSSGANVLTFGAGSRLTVL.

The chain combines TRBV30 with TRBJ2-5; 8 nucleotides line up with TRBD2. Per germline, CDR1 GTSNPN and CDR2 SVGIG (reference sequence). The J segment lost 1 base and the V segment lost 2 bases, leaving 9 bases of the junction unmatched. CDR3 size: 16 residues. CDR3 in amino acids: CAWSPQRGIIQETQYF. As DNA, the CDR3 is TGTGCCTGGAGTCCTCAGCGGGGGATCATCCAAGAGACCCAGTACTTC.

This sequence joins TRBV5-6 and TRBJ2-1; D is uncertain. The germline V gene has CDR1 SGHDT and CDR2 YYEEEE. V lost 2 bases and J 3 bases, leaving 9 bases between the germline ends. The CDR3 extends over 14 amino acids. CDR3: CASSFGRIYNEQFF. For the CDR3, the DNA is TGTGCCAGCAGCTTCGGACGGATCTACAATGAGCAGTTCTTC.